These 30 T cell receptor beta chains share one sample of origin, sequenced in a study of OX40 agonist ivuxolimab in advanced cancers. Only in-frame clones appear in the TCRdb table, and some are missing; sequencing was by immunoSEQ multiplex PCR. In the table there are 55,000 to 75,000 clones, over 80% of which are singletons. Sequenced material: CD4+ or CD8+ T cells sorted from blood, taken in a trial of the OX40 agonist ivuxolimab. These receptors all stem from an adult with an advanced solid tumor such as melanoma, head and neck, liver or kidney cancer.

V is TRBV30 and J is TRBJ2-5, with D perhaps matching TRBD1 (6 bases). Germline CDR1 GTSNPN, CDR2 SVGIG (reference sequence). The ends were cut back, 2 bases at V and 4 bases at J, with 11 bases in the middle. This CDR3 region has 13 residues. Here the CDR3 DNA reads TGTGCCTGGAGTCAATGGGGGCGAGAGACCCAGTACTTC. Translated, it gives CAWSQWGRETQYF.

The chain is built from TRBV4-3 and TRBJ2-1; D is possibly TRBD1 or TRBD2 (6 bases each). There are 18 residues in the CDR3. Trimming left V 5 bases short and J 0 bases short, with 20 bases between. Looked up from germline, CDR1 is LGHNA and CDR2 is YSLEER. The CDR3 DNA sequence: TGCGCCAGCAGCAAAACCCTAGGGGGGCTCGACTCCTACAATGAGCAGTTCTTC. It translates to CASSKTLGGLDSYNEQFF.

The chain uses TRBV5-4 and TRBJ2-3; TRBD2 is a possible D gene (5 bases). The CDR3 contains 15 residues. Trimming stripped 0 bases from V and 0 bases from J, with 8 bases between. Germline V CDR1 and CDR2: SGHNT, YYREEE (reference sequence). The CDR3 nucleotides are TGTGCCAGCAGCTTGGGGAGGACTAGCACAGATACGCAGTATTTT. Translation: CASSLGRTSTDTQYF.

V is TRBV30 and J is TRBJ2-2; 8 bases match TRBD1. Losses at the gene ends were 5 bases for V and 5 bases for J; bases not matched to a gene: 10. The CDR3 covers 15 residues. Germline V lookup: CDR1 GTSNPN, CDR2 SVGIG (reference sequence). CDR3 nucleotide sequence: TGTGCCTGGGTCGACAGGGGCCCCTTAACCGGGGAGCTGTTTTTT. It yields the protein CAWVDRGPLTGELFF.

On this clone: Other nucleotide sequences from this sample produce the same CDR3. This chain connects TRBV28 to TRBJ2-1, with TRBD2 matching over 15 bases. The CDR3 runs 16 residues. V dropped 6 bases and J dropped 9; count of bases not matched to a gene: 9. Per the germline V gene, CDR1 is MDHEN and CDR2 is SYDVKM. The CDR3 region is CASSPAGLAGGGEQFF. The CDR3 DNA reads TGTGCCAGCAGCCCTGCTGGACTAGCGGGAGGGGGTGAGCAGTTCTTC.

V is TRBV7-2 and J is TRBJ2-5, with D possibly being TRBD2 (5 bases). The V end lost 3 bases, the J end lost 0 bases, and 11 bases lay between the germline ends. From germline, CDR1 is SGHTA and CDR2 FQGNSA. This CDR3 region has 15 residues. The CDR3 DNA is TGTGCCAGCAGCTTCCGGGGAGCCTACCAAGAGACCCAGTACTTC. Translated, it gives CASSFRGAYQETQYF.

The chain joins TRBV11-3 to TRBJ2-5; either TRBD1 or TRBD2 may fit D (5 bases each). Trimming shortened V by 1 base and J by 4 bases, and 13 bases separated the two germline ends. The germline V gene has CDR1 SGHNT and CDR2 YENEEA. CDR3 size: 15 residues. The CDR3 reads CASSLGGTGGETQYF. The CDR3 nucleotides read TGTGCCAGCAGCTTAGGGGGGACGGGCGGAGAGACCCAGTACTTC.

This chain connects TRBV7-9 to TRBJ2-7; 10 bases map to TRBD1. V gave up 1 base and J gave up 5 bases; unmatched junction bases: 14. Germline V lookup: CDR1 SEHNR, CDR2 FQNEAQ (reference sequence). This CDR3 is built from 18 residues. The CDR3 loop is CASSLGQGARVGFDEQYF. CDR3 nucleotide sequence: TGTGCCAGCAGCTTAGGACAGGGGGCGAGGGTTGGGTTTGACGAGCAGTACTTC.

The rearrangement joins TRBV5-1 to TRBJ1-6; D is possibly TRBD1 (5 bases). V gave up 3 bases and J gave up 4 bases, with 8 bases separating them. Per germline, CDR1 SGHRS and CDR2 YFSETQ. The CDR3 consists of 14 residues. CDR3 coding DNA: TGCGCCAGCAGCTCCGGGGGATATAATTCACCCCTCCACTTT. Amino acid sequence: CASSSGGYNSPLHF.

The gene calls are TRBV7-2 and TRBJ2-1; 11 bases match TRBD2. J lost 2 bases, V lost 3 bases, and 0 bases had no gene match. This CDR3 contains 15 residues. The germline V gene encodes CDR1 SGHTA and CDR2 FQGNSA. The CDR3 DNA sequence: TGTGCCAGCAGCTTTAGCGGGGGGGCCTACAATGAGCAGTTCTTC. This codes for CASSFSGGAYNEQFF.

The genes are TRBV28 and TRBJ1-2; D is ambiguous. In germline, CDR1 is MDHEN, CDR2 SYDVKM. V lost 7 bases and J lost 7, with 19 bases in between. This CDR3 contains 14 residues. CDR3 sequence (DNA): TGTGCCAGCAAAAGTTTAGTAGTTGTTGTTGGCTACACCTTC. Its protein is CASKSLVVVVGYTF.

V gene TRBV19 combines with J gene TRBJ1-5; D call uncertain. This CDR3 is 13 amino acids long. V was cut by 5 bases and J by 7 bases, with 12 bases left in between. CDR1 is LNHDA, CDR2 SQIVND, per germline (reference sequence). CDR3 sequence reads: CASSGSSIQPQHF. CDR3 nucleotide sequence: TGTGCCAGTAGTGGGTCGTCCATCCAGCCCCAGCATTTT.

The V and J genes are TRBV10-3 and TRBJ2-2; 9 bases match TRBD2. The V and J ends lost 4 bases and 5 bases, in that order; junction bases with no gene match: 8. The germline V gene encodes CDR1 ENHRY and CDR2 SYGVKD. CDR3 length: 16 amino acids. CDR3 protein: CAISGYQRGVTGELFF. In DNA form, the CDR3 reads TGTGCCATCAGTGGCTACCAGCGGGGGGTAACCGGGGAGCTGTTTTTT.

This clone occurred once. This chain links TRBV25-1 with TRBJ1-1, with 11 bases lining up with TRBD1. CDR3 length equals 15 residues. From germline, CDR1 is MGHDK and CDR2 SYGVNS. V trimming: 2 bases; J trimming: 8 bases; junction bases outside the gene matches: 7. Written as DNA, the CDR3 is TGTGCCAGCAGTGAACTTGGGACAGGGGGACAGGAAGCTTTCTTT. Translation: CASSELGTGGQEAFF. Full variable domain (missing parts from reference TRBV25-1 and TRBJ1-1): EADIYQTPRYLVIGTGKKITLECSQTMGHDKMYWYQQDPGMELHLIHYSYGVNSTEKGDLSSESTVSRIRTEHFPLTLESARPSHTSQYLCASSELGTGGQEAFFGQGTRLTVV.

In DNA, the CDR3 is TGTGCCAGCAGTACCCGGACTAGCGGGAACTACGAGCAGTACTTC. This codes for CASSTRTSGNYEQYF. V gene TRBV6-6 combines with J gene TRBJ2-7; 12 bases line up with TRBD2. Trimming at V came to 5 bases and at J to 3 bases, leaving 5 bases not matched to a gene. Germline V lookup: CDR1 MNHNY, CDR2 SVGAGI (reference sequence). The length of the CDR3 is 15 residues.

The chain carries TRBV5-1 and TRBJ2-7, with TRBD1 matching 8 bases. Trimming took 2 bases from V and 2 from J; bases not matched to a gene: 6. The germline V gene encodes CDR1 SGHRS and CDR2 YFSETQ. The length of the CDR3 is 15 residues. In DNA form, the CDR3 reads TGCGCCAGCAGCTTATCTCCGGACAGGGCCTACGAGCAGTACTTC. It yields the protein CASSLSPDRAYEQYF.

This rearrangement joins TRBV7-2 to TRBJ2-6; D remains ambiguous. There are 14 residues in the CDR3. V shed 5 bases and J shed 0 bases, with 5 bases lying between them. From germline, CDR1 is SGHTA and CDR2 FQGNSA. The CDR3 coding sequence is TGTGCCAGCAGCCAACCCTCTGGGGCCAACGTCCTGACTTTC. Translating it yields CASSQPSGANVLTF.

The genes are TRBV18 and TRBJ2-7; TRBD1 aligns across 7 bases. Germline assignment: CDR1 KGHSH and CDR2 LQKENI. V gave up 5 bases and J gave up 3 bases; unmatched junction bases: 7. This CDR3 has 14 amino acids. This CDR3 reads CASSTGQLLYEQYF. The CDR3 DNA sequence: TGTGCCAGCTCAACGGGACAGCTGCTCTACGAGCAGTACTTC.

V and J are TRBV6-5 and TRBJ2-3; D is unclear. Trimming cost V 4 bases and J 3 bases, with 11 bases left between them. The CDR3 totals 14 residues. The germline gives CDR1 MNHEY, CDR2 SVGAGI. In DNA form, the CDR3 reads TGTGCCAGCAGTTCGTTAAGAGGAACAGATACGCAGTATTTT. Translated, it gives CASSSLRGTDTQYF.

The chain has TRBV5-1 and TRBJ1-1; D might be TRBD1 (5 bases). This CDR3 spans 14 amino acids. V lost 2 bases, J lost 2 bases, and 10 bases lay in between. Per the germline V gene, CDR1 is SGHRS and CDR2 is YFSETQ. The CDR3 reads CASSFGTPNTEAFF. In DNA form, the CDR3 reads TGCGCCAGCAGCTTCGGGACTCCTAACACTGAAGCTTTCTTT.

This clone has more than one count but fewer than ten. In DNA, the CDR3 is TGTGCCAGCAGCCAGAAGACAGGGGTTTGGACTGAAGCTTTCTTT. Protein: CASSQKTGVWTEAFF. The rearrangement links TRBV5-4 to TRBJ1-1; 8 bases agree with TRBD1. The germline gives CDR1 SGHNT, CDR2 YYREEE (reference sequence). The length of the CDR3 is 15 residues. J lost 5 bases, V lost 4 bases, and 10 bases had no gene match.

The genes are TRBV5-1 and TRBJ1-4; D may be TRBD1 (5 bases). The CDR3 contains 16 residues. Germline V lookup: CDR1 SGHRS, CDR2 YFSETQ. V was trimmed by 4 bases and J by 6 bases, leaving 19 bases between them. In DNA form, the CDR3 reads TGCGCCAGCAGCACGGGGACTACAGGCCCACATGAAAAACTGTTTTTT. It encodes CASSTGTTGPHEKLFF.

This clone was seen only a few times. This chain connects TRBV5-1 to TRBJ2-1; 9 nucleotides line up with TRBD2. The CDR3 has 17 residues. Germline CDR1 and CDR2: SGHRS and YFSETQ. V trimming: 0 bases; J trimming: 1 base; junction bases outside the gene matches: 5. CDR3 amino acids: CASSLDPSGVSYNEQFF. The CDR3 nucleotides read TGCGCCAGCAGCTTGGATCCTAGCGGGGTTTCCTACAATGAGCAGTTCTTC.

This chain uses TRBV28 with TRBJ1-4; weak D call: TRBD1 (6 bases). The V and J ends lost 5 bases and 4 bases respectively, with 14 bases between them. CDR1 and CDR2 (germline): MDHEN, SYDVKM. The CDR3 is 15 amino acids. DNA for the CDR3: TGTGCCAGCAGTACCCACGGGGGCGGTAATGAAAAACTGTTTTTT. It is translated as CASSTHGGGNEKLFF.

This clone was observed a handful of times. This chain connects TRBV7-2 to TRBJ2-1, with TRBD2 matching over 10 bases. The ends lost 3 bases at V and 8 bases at J; junction bases unmatched: 7. Germline V CDR1 and CDR2: SGHTA, FQGNSA. This CDR3 contains 15 residues. The CDR3 spells CASSFLAGVAYEQFF. As DNA, the CDR3 is TGTGCCAGCAGCTTCCTAGCGGGAGTCGCCTATGAGCAGTTCTTC.

With respect to this clone: One end of the junction is discordant with germline, which a read error may explain. The chain combines TRBV6-4 with TRBJ2-3; 11 bases are a match to TRBD2. CDR1 is MRHNA, CDR2 SNTAGT, per germline. The CDR3 sequence is 15 residues long. The CDR3 nucleotides read TGTGCCAGCAGGCAAGGGACTAGCGGCACATATACGCAGTATTTT. This codes for CASRQGTSGTYTQYF.

The rearrangement joins TRBV7-9 to TRBJ1-2; D is unresolved. The CDR3 has 15 amino acids. V lost 0 bases and J 8 bases, leaving 16 bases between the germline ends. CDR1 and CDR2 (germline): SEHNR, FQNEAQ (reference sequence). CDR3: CASSLAEFYGEGYTF. The CDR3 DNA follows: TGTGCCAGCAGCTTAGCCGAATTCTACGGGGAAGGCTACACCTTC.

The CDR3 DNA reads as TGTGCCAGCAGCTTAGGAGGAGGGGCCTTATACTACGAGCAGTACTTC. It is translated as CASSLGGGALYYEQYF. The rearrangement joins TRBV11-2 to TRBJ2-7, with D possibly TRBD2 on 6 matching bases. CDR3 size: 16 residues. Germline values: CDR1 SGHAT, CDR2 FQNNGV. V was cut by 1 base and J by 3 bases, with 16 bases left in between.

The V call is TRBV10-3, the J call TRBJ2-2; D possibly uses TRBD1 or TRBD2 (5 bases each). Trimming took off 0 bases at V and 3 bases at J, with 14 bases between the two ends. CDR3 length: 17 residues. Germline V gives CDR1 ENHRY, CDR2 SYGVKD. The CDR3 DNA reads TGTGCCATCAGTGAGTCGAGAGGGCCGGGGCACACCGGGGAGCTGTTTTTT. Amino acids: CAISESRGPGHTGELFF.

This chain connects TRBV4-1 to TRBJ1-4, with TRBD1 matching over 10 bases. CDR1 is MGHRA and CDR2 is YSYEKL in the germline V gene. CDR3 size: 16 residues. The ends lost 4 bases at V and 7 bases at J; junction bases unmatched: 9. CDR3 protein: CASSPLTGGLSEKLFF. The CDR3 DNA sequence: TGCGCCAGCAGCCCGCTGACAGGGGGCCTTTCTGAAAAACTGTTTTTT.